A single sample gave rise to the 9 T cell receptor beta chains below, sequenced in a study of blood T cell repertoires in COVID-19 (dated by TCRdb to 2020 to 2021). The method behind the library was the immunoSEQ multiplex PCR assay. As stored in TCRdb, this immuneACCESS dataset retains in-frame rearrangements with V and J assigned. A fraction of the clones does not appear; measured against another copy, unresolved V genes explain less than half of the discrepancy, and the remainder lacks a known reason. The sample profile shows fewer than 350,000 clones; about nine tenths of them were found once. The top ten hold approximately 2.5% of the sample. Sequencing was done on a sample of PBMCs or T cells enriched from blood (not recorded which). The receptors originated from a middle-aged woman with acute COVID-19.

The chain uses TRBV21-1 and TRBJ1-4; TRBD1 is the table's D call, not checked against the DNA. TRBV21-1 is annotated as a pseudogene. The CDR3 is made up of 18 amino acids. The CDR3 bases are TGTGCCAGCAGCAAACGGAAGGGGCCAGTAGTTAATGATGAAAAACTGTTTTTT. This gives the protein CASSKRKGPVVNDEKLFF.

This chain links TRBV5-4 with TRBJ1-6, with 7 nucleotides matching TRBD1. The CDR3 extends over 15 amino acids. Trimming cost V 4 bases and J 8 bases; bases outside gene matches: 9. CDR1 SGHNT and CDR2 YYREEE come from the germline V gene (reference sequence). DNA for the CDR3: TGTGCCAGCAGCAAATCCGGGACAGTTCATTCACCCCTCCACTTT. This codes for CASSKSGTVHSPLHF.

The CDR3 reads CASSPGVSTDTQYF. As DNA, the CDR3 is TGTGCCAGCAGTCCGGGGGTTAGCACAGATACGCAGTATTTT. The genes are TRBV7-3 and TRBJ2-3; TRBD2 is a possible D gene (6 bases). The V end was cut by 6 bases, the J end by 0 bases, with 10 bases between. Looked up from germline, CDR1 is SGHTA and CDR2 is FQGTGA. The CDR3 runs 14 residues.

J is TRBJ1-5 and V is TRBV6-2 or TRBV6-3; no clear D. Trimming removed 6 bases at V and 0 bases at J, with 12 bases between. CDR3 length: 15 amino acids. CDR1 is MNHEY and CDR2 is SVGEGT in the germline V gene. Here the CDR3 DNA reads TGTGCCAGCAGCCCAGACGGAGGTAGCAATCAGCCCCAGCATTTT. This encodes CASSPDGGSNQPQHF.

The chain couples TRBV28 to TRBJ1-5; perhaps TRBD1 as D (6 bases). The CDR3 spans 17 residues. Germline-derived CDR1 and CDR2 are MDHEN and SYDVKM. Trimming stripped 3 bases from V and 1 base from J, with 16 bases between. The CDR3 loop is CASSFWVGAGSNQPQHF. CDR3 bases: TGTGCCAGCAGTTTCTGGGTGGGGGCCGGGAGCAATCAGCCCCAGCATTTT. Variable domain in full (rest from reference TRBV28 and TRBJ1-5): DVKVTQSSRYLVKRTGEKVFLECVQDMDHENMFWYRQDPGLGLRLIYFSYDVKMKEKGDIPEGYSVSREKKERFSLILESASTNQTSMYLCASSFWVGAGSNQPQHFGDGTRLSIL.

In nucleotides, the CDR3 is TGCGCCAGCAGACTGGACAGGGCCGAGTGGCCCCAGCATTTT. This sequence encodes CASRLDRAEWPQHF. V usage is TRBV23-1 and J usage is TRBJ1-5; 8 nucleotides match TRBD1. TRBV23-1 is an ORF for which the function is uncertain. The junction had 10 bases not matched to a gene; V was cut back by 6 bases and J by 9 bases. The CDR3 spans 14 residues.

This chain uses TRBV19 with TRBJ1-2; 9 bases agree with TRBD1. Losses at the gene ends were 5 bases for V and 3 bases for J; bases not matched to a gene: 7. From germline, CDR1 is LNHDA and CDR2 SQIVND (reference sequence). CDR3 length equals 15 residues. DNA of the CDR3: TGTGCCAGTAGTGATTTGGGACAGGGATACTATGGCTACACCTTC. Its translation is CASSDLGQGYYGYTF.

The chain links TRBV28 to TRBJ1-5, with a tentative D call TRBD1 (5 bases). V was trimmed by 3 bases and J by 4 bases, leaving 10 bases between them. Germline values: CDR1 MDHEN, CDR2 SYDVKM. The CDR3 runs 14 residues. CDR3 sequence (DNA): TGTGCCAGCAGTTTCGGAGACAGAAATCAGCCCCAGCATTTT. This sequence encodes CASSFGDRNQPQHF. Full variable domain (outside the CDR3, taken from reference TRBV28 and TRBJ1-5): DVKVTQSSRYLVKRTGEKVFLECVQDMDHENMFWYRQDPGLGLRLIYFSYDVKMKEKGDIPEGYSVSREKKERFSLILESASTNQTSMYLCASSFGDRNQPQHFGDGTRLSIL.

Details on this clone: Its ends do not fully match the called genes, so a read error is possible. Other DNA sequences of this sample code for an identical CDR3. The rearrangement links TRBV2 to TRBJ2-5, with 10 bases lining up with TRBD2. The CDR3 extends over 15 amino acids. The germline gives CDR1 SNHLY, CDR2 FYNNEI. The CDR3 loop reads CASSESLAGAETQYF. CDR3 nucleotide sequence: TGTGCCAGCAGTGAATCCCTAGCGGGGGCAGAGACCCAATACTTC.